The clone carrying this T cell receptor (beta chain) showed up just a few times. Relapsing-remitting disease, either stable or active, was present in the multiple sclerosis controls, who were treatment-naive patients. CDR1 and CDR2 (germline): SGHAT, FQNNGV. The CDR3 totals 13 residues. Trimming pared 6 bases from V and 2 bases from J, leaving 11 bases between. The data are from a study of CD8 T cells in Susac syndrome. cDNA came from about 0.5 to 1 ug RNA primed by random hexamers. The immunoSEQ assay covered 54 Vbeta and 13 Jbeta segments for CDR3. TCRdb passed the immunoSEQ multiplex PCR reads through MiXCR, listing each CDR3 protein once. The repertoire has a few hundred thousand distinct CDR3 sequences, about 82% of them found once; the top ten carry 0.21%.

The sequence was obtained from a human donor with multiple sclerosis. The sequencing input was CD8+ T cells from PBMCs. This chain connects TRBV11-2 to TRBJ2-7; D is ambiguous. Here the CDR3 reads CASSVGSAYEQYF. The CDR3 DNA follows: TGTGCCAGCAGTGTAGGCTCAGCCTACGAGCAGTACTTC.